This TCR beta chain was sequenced for a study of cytomegalovirus exposure and HLA in healthy donors (dated by TCRdb to 2015 to 2018). Background on the whole study: A later analysis indicated that the 95 to 150 validation repertoires were generated on the platform also employed for the approximately 700 repertoires of the first cohort. To predict cytomegalovirus infection status, the study combined high-throughput TCR immunosequencing, statistical association of individual TCRs with disease status, and machine learning. In addition to the first cohort of 650 to 800 subjects, a separate validation cohort of 120 different subjects was used. The study aimed to test whether signatures of past pathogen exposure could be identified by cataloging public T cell receptors. The paper's findings and limits, for the study overall: Most TCR sequences were seen in very few donors, while some public TCRs were found in many individuals. Cytomegalovirus status was reported to be diagnosed by the classifier with high specificity and sensitivity in both the original and validation cohorts. The authors suggested that the approach could potentially be generalized to other disease states and immunological phenotypes. The validation cohort had no HLA typing available for a later analysis, so co-occurrence within that cohort was assessed over all 120 or so repertoires. The study gave a list of roughly 150 TCR beta chains associated with cytomegalovirus. A few of the identified cytomegalovirus-associated TCR beta chains were confirmed in vitro to be specific for cytomegalovirus antigens. Of the cluster scores, approximately 95% were above 0 in a later analysis, which found that TCRs clustered in the first cohort also tended to co-occur in the 120 validation repertoires.

Donors formed part of the validation cohort, which comprised approximately 130 subjects and was distinct from the first cohort of 550 to 850 subjects. V and J are truncated by 5 bases and 2 bases respectively, leaving an intervening sequence of 4 bases. Reading the germline V gene gives CDR1 SGDLS and CDR2 YYNGEE. The CDR3, from cysteine to phenylalanine, totals 12 residues. Only the CDR3 part of the read is kept: 36 bases, read in frame from the first base. Comment on this clone: The antigen it binds to is not known. No base quality values were provided; no much bigger clone lies one nucleotide off.

Libraries were prepared through the immunoSEQ multiplex PCR assay. The paper's data handling went like this. A statistical classification framework was built for diagnosing cytomegalovirus status from the catalog of TCR beta chain sequences. TCRdb holds this immuneACCESS table with in-frame rearrangements only. Some clones are missing; in checked studies, unresolved V genes explain under half, and the rest has no known cause. V, J and clone size are taken as reported in that table, and D and trimming were inferred from the DNA itself. The sample table records 230,000 or so clones; around 88% of these occur just once. 2.9% of the sample is held by the ten biggest clonotypes.

Input material: PBMCs. The V and J genes are TRBV9 and TRBJ2-2; the D gene assignment is ambiguous. The clonotype was recovered from a woman in her late teens or twenties in good health and CMV-seronegative. The nucleotide sequence reads as follows: TGTGCCAGCAGGGCTAACACCGGGGAGCTGTTTTTT. Translated, this is CASRANTGELFF.